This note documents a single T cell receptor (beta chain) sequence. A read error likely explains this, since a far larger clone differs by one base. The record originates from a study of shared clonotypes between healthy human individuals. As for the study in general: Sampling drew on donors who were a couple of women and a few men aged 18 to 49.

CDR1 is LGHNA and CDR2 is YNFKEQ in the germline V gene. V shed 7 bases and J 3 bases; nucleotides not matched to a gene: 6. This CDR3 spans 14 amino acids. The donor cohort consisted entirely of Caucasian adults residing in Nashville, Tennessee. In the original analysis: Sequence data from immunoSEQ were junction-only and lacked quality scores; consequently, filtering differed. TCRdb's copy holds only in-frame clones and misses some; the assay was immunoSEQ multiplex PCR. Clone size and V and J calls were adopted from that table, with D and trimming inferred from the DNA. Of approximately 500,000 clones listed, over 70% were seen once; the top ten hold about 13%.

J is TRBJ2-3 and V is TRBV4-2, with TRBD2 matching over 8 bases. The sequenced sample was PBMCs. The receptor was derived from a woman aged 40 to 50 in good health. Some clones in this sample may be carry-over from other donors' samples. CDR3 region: CASKPAGDTDTQYF. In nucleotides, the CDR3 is TGTGCCAGCAAACCAGCGGGAGATACAGATACGCAGTATTTT.